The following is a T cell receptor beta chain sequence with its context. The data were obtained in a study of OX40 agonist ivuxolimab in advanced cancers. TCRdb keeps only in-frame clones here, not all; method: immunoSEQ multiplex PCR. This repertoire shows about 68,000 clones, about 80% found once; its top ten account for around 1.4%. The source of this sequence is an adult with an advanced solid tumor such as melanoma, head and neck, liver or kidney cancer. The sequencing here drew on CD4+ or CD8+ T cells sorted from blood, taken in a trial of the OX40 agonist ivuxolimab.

CDR3 DNA sequence: TGTGCCAGAAGCTTGGGGACAGGGGGCACTAATGAAAAACTGTTTTTT. It codes for CARSLGTGGTNEKLFF. The gene calls are TRBV5-3 and TRBJ1-4; 11 bases map to TRBD1. TRBV5-3 is classed as an ORF, of uncertain function. Trimming at V came to 0 bases and at J to 2 bases, leaving 0 bases not matched to a gene. CDR3 length: 16 amino acids.